These 30 T cell receptor beta chains came from one sample sequenced in a study of OX40 agonist ivuxolimab in advanced cancers. Assay used: immunoSEQ multiplex PCR; TCRdb lists only in-frame clones, some missing. In the table there are some 61,000 clones, about nine tenths of which are singletons. This specimen was CD4+ or CD8+ T cells sorted from blood, taken in a trial of the OX40 agonist ivuxolimab. The source of these receptors is an adult with an advanced solid tumor such as melanoma, head and neck, liver or kidney cancer.

The genes are TRBV6-6 and TRBJ1-6; weak D call: TRBD1 (5 bases). This CDR3 contains 14 residues. V gave up 3 bases and J gave up 14 bases, with 17 bases separating them. Germline V gives CDR1 MNHNY, CDR2 SVGAGI (reference sequence). The CDR3 nucleotides read TGTGCCAGCAGTTATACCAGGACACCCTGGGCCCTCCACTTT. Its protein is CASSYTRTPWALHF.

This clone was seen only once. This chain joins TRBV2 and TRBJ2-3; 13 positions agree with TRBD2. Germline V gene data show CDR1 as SNHLY and CDR2 as FYNNEI. The CDR3 covers 17 residues. The junction had 12 bases not matched to a gene; V was cut back by 6 bases and J by 6 bases. In DNA form, the CDR3 reads TGTGCCAGCAGCTACAACGGACTAGCGGGGGAGGGGGATACGCAGTATTTT. The encoded protein is CASSYNGLAGEGDTQYF.

V and J are TRBV4-1 and TRBJ2-3; no firm D call. Trimming took 3 bases from V and 4 from J, leaving 11 bases between them. CDR1 and CDR2 (germline): MGHRA, YSYEKL. The length of the CDR3 is 14 residues. The CDR3 region has the DNA TGCGCCAGCAGCCATCTAGGCTCCCCAGATACGCAGTATTTT. As protein: CASSHLGSPDTQYF.

The gene calls are TRBV9 and TRBJ2-3; TRBD2 agrees at 12 bases. V was clipped by 0 bases and J by 2 bases; unmatched bases: 4. The CDR3 has 17 residues. CDR1 and CDR2 from the germline V gene are SGDLS and YYNGEE. The CDR3 nucleotides read TGTGCCAGCAGCGTAGACGGGACTAGCGGGTTCACAGATACGCAGTATTTT. Protein product: CASSVDGTSGFTDTQYF.

V and J are TRBV15 and TRBJ2-5; D not resolved. The closer fit of TRBJ2-7 to the DNA end suggests the J call may be wrong. Germline V gives CDR1 LNHNV, CDR2 YYDKDF (reference sequence). This CDR3 spans 15 amino acids. CDR3 nucleotides: TGTGCCACCAGCAGAGGGTGGGTAGGGACCTACGAGCAGTACTTC. It encodes CATSRGWVGTYEQYF.

The V gene is TRBV7-3, the J gene TRBJ1-2, with D maybe TRBD1 (5 bases). This CDR3 region has 14 residues. The germline V gene has CDR1 SGHTA and CDR2 FQGTGA. V was pared by 5 bases and J by 3 bases, with 13 bases between. CDR3 loop: CASSPTGTDYGYTF. The CDR3 DNA sequence: TGTGCCAGCAGCCCTACTGGGACGGACTATGGCTACACCTTC.

This chain joins TRBV4-1 and TRBJ1-5; tentatively, D is TRBD1 (5 bases). Germline loops: CDR1 MGHRA, CDR2 YSYEKL. V was trimmed by 0 bases and J by 5 bases, leaving 14 bases between them. CDR3 length: 16 amino acids. The CDR3 region is CASSQEENRSDQPQHF. The CDR3 bases are TGCGCCAGCAGCCAAGAAGAAAACAGGTCCGATCAGCCCCAGCATTTT.

This chain connects TRBV7-8 to TRBJ1-6; 8 nucleotides agree with TRBD1. The CDR3 has 16 residues. Germline CDR1 is SGHVS and CDR2 is FQNEAQ. With V trimmed by 3 bases and J by 10 bases, 11 bases remained unmatched. CDR3 residues: CASSLRQGPFRSPLHF. The CDR3 nucleotides read TGTGCCAGCAGCTTGAGACAGGGGCCATTTAGGTCACCCCTCCACTTT.

This chain joins TRBV28 and TRBJ1-5; the D gene is possibly TRBD1 (6 bases). The V and J ends lost 5 bases and 4 bases respectively, with 12 bases between them. This CDR3 comprises 14 residues. Germline lookup yields CDR1 MDHEN and CDR2 SYDVKM. CDR3 amino acids: CASSPDQGNQPQHF. The CDR3 region has the DNA TGTGCCAGCAGTCCCGACCAGGGGAATCAGCCCCAGCATTTT.

J is TRBJ2-1 and V is TRBV28; the D gene is possibly TRBD2 (5 bases). Trimming removed 5 bases from V and 5 bases from J, with 10 bases in between. The CDR3 sequence is 13 residues long. From germline, CDR1 is MDHEN and CDR2 SYDVKM. CDR3 sequence: CASSLDGDNEQFF. DNA for the CDR3: TGTGCCAGCAGTCTGGACGGGGACAATGAGCAGTTCTTC. The whole variable domain, remainder taken from reference TRBV28 and TRBJ2-1, is DVKVTQSSRYLVKRTGEKVFLECVQDMDHENMFWYRQDPGLGLRLIYFSYDVKMKEKGDIPEGYSVSREKKERFSLILESASTNQTSMYLCASSLDGDNEQFFGPGTRLTVL.

The rearrangement uses TRBV12-2 and TRBJ2-7; TRBD2 is the table's D call and was not checked against the DNA. TRBV12-2 is tagged as a pseudogene. The CDR3 contains 15 residues. CDR3 protein: CASRPIASVTYEQYF. The DNA of the CDR3 is TGTGCAAGTCGCCCTATAGCTAGTGTCACCTACGAGCAGTACTTC.

J is TRBJ1-2 and V is TRBV20-1; no definite D call. This CDR3 comprises 11 residues. From germline, CDR1 is DFQATT and CDR2 SNEGSKA (reference sequence). The V and J ends lost 3 bases and 1 base respectively, with 3 bases between them. The CDR3, as DNA: TGCAGTGCTAGCAATAACTATGGCTACACCTTC. It specifies CSASNNYGYTF.

The chain's CDR3 is CASSPGTGGGYNSPLHF. The CDR3 nucleotides read TGTGCCAGCAGCCCGGGGACAGGGGGCGGATATAATTCACCCCTCCACTTT. This chain uses TRBV7-3 with TRBJ1-6; 12 nucleotides agree with TRBD1. Unmatched junction bases numbered 6, after V lost 5 bases and J lost 4 bases. This CDR3 comprises 17 residues. Germline V gene data show CDR1 as SGHTA and CDR2 as FQGTGA.

CDR3 DNA: TGCGCCAGCAGTGAAGAGACTCGCACTGTCTATGGCTACACCTTC. Protein: CASSEETRTVYGYTF. The rearrangement joins TRBV10-2 to TRBJ1-2; D gene unclear. The germline CDR1 and CDR2 sequences are WSHSY and SAAADI. The length of the CDR3 is 15 residues. Trimming took 3 bases from V and 4 from J, leaving 15 bases between them.

The V gene is TRBV28, the J gene TRBJ2-7; 10 bases are shared with TRBD2. The J segment lost 4 bases and the V segment lost 7 bases, leaving 4 bases of the junction unmatched. This CDR3 spans 13 amino acids. The V gene's germline CDR1 is MDHEN and CDR2 SYDVKM. The CDR3 nucleotides are TGTGCCAGCAAAGGTAGCGGGGGGTACGAGCAGTACTTC. Protein product: CASKGSGGYEQYF.

The rearrangement links TRBV25-1 to TRBJ2-5; D may correspond to TRBD1 or TRBD2 (5 bases each). Between the trimmed V and J ends, which lost 8 bases and 1 base, there was a span of 11 bases. This CDR3 has 13 residues. Germline V lookup: CDR1 MGHDK, CDR2 SYGVNS. CDR3 amino acids: CASGDGLQETQYF. The CDR3 DNA reads TGTGCCAGCGGGGACGGACTCCAAGAGACCCAGTACTTC.

The chain employs TRBV5-1 and TRBJ2-3; no reliable D call. The CDR3 runs 14 residues. CDR1 is SGHRS and CDR2 is YFSETQ in the germline V gene. With 0 bases removed from V and 2 bases from J, the gap between germline ends came to 7 bases. DNA of the CDR3: TGCGCCAGCAGCTTGGGCCTCAACACAGATACGCAGTATTTT. Its protein is CASSLGLNTDTQYF.

This chain links TRBV29-1 with TRBJ2-1, with TRBD1 identical over 7 bases. J lost 6 bases, V lost 8 bases, and 13 bases had no gene match. Germline CDR1 and CDR2: SQVTM and ANQGSEA. This CDR3 spans 14 amino acids. The CDR3 here is CSSAWGQTANEQFF. The DNA for the CDR3 is TGCAGCTCCGCGTGGGGACAGACGGCCAATGAGCAGTTCTTC.

The J gene is TRBJ2-7, the V gene TRBV2; 10 bases line up with TRBD1. The germline V gene has CDR1 SNHLY and CDR2 FYNNEI. V lost 7 bases, J lost 6 bases, and 9 bases stayed unmatched. This CDR3 spans 14 amino acids. The CDR3: CASKEGQGFGEQYF. CDR3 coding DNA: TGTGCCAGCAAAGAGGGACAGGGGTTTGGCGAGCAGTACTTC.

The chain employs TRBV18 and TRBJ2-3; perhaps TRBD1 as D (5 bases). Trimming stripped 6 bases from V and 1 base from J, with 17 bases between. The CDR3 contains 16 residues. Germline loops: CDR1 KGHSH, CDR2 LQKENI. In nucleotides, the CDR3 is TGTGCCAGCTCGACAAGTGGGGCGACCGGCACAGATACGCAGTATTTT. Translated, it gives CASSTSGATGTDTQYF.

The gene calls are TRBV7-2 and TRBJ2-7, with TRBD2 matching over 12 bases. The germline V gene encodes CDR1 SGHTA and CDR2 FQGNSA. The V segment lost 6 bases and the J segment 6 bases; nucleotides outside the gene matches: 3. CDR3 length equals 13 residues. For the CDR3, the DNA is TGTGCCAGCAGTCTAGCGGGGGGGCTCGAGCAGTACTTC. This sequence encodes CASSLAGGLEQYF.

V is TRBV6-5 and J is TRBJ1-5, with TRBD1 matching over 8 bases. This CDR3 contains 13 residues. Looked up from germline, CDR1 is MNHEY and CDR2 is SVGAGI. V trimming: 10 bases; J trimming: 3 bases; junction bases outside the gene matches: 5. The DNA of the CDR3 is TGTGCCAACCCGGGACAGGTCAATCAGCCCCAGCATTTT. Protein: CANPGQVNQPQHF.

V gene TRBV7-3 combines with J gene TRBJ1-1; 7 bases are a match to TRBD1. Germline CDR1 is SGHTA and CDR2 is FQGTGA. The CDR3 length is 13 residues. Germline trimming cut 6 bases from V and 7 bases from J; bases unmatched to any gene: 8. The CDR3 loop is CASRRTGDGEAFF. CDR3 nucleotide sequence: TGTGCCAGCAGACGTACAGGGGACGGTGAAGCTTTCTTT.

This chain connects TRBV12-5 to TRBJ2-1; 7 bases map to TRBD1. V lost 1 base, J lost 0 bases, and 3 bases stayed unmatched. CDR3 length equals 16 residues. CDR1 and CDR2 from the germline V gene are LGHNT and FRNRAP. CDR3 region: CASGLGQGGSYNEQFF. CDR3 bases: TGTGCTAGTGGTTTGGGACAGGGTGGCTCCTACAATGAGCAGTTCTTC.

The chain combines TRBV30 with TRBJ2-5; 7 bases align to TRBD2. The CDR3 consists of 14 residues. CDR1 GTSNPN and CDR2 SVGIG come from the germline V gene (reference sequence). With 6 bases clipped from V and 6 bases from J, the junction kept 13 bases outside the gene matches. CDR3 DNA: TGTGCCTGCCCCGCGGGAGTCCTCCGTCAGACCCAGTACTTC. Protein sequence: CACPAGVLRQTQYF.

As for this clone: A single base is all that separates this from a far larger clone, so a read error is likely. The chain recombines TRBV6-1 with TRBJ2-3; D is unresolved. CDR3 length equals 12 residues. The germline V gene has CDR1 MNHNS and CDR2 SASEGT. The ends were cut back, 4 bases at V and 1 base at J, with 3 bases in the middle. As DNA, the CDR3 is TGTGCCAGCAGTGCCCGCACAGATACGCAGTATTTT. Translating gives CASSARTDTQYF.

The chain recombines TRBV14 with TRBJ1-4; no clear D gene. Germline V gives CDR1 SGHDN, CDR2 FVKESK. Trimming pared 4 bases from V and 5 bases from J, leaving 8 bases between. This CDR3 region has 13 residues. Written as DNA, the CDR3 is TGTGCCAGCAGCCGCGGACCGAATGAAAAACTGTTTTTT. It yields the protein CASSRGPNEKLFF.

The chain couples TRBV11-3 to TRBJ2-3; TRBD2 matches 15 bases. Trimming took 5 bases from V and 5 from J; bases not matched to a gene: 8. The CDR3 is 17 residues long. The germline gives CDR1 SGHNT, CDR2 YENEEA. In nucleotides, the CDR3 is TGTGCCAGCAGCGCCAGGTCGGGACTAGCGGGGGGAGATACGCAGTATTTT. Translating it yields CASSARSGLAGGDTQYF.

The genes are TRBV6-1 and TRBJ2-5; D is possibly TRBD1 (6 bases). In germline, CDR1 is MNHNS, CDR2 SASEGT. V lost 10 bases and J 2 bases, leaving 14 bases between the germline ends. CDR3 length: 13 residues. CDR3 sequence (DNA): TGTGCCACCAACAGGGCCAATCAAGAGACCCAGTACTTC. It encodes CATNRANQETQYF.

The chain links TRBV27 to TRBJ1-4; no firm D call. The V gene's germline CDR1 is MNHEY and CDR2 SMNVEV (reference sequence). V was cut by 3 bases and J by 0 bases, with 5 bases left in between. The CDR3 is 14 residues long. CDR3 DNA: TGTGCCAGCAGTTTCGGTGCAACTAATGAAAAACTGTTTTTT. Its protein is CASSFGATNEKLFF.